This TCR beta chain was found in a study of shared clonotypes between healthy human individuals. Overall study results and limits: Collection of samples was limited to blood; tissue repertoires likely differ. A small donor pool kept down the genetic and exposure-history diversity that was represented.

Deletions cut 5 bases from V and 3 bases from J, with 17 bases between. The CDR3 is made up of 15 amino acids. Looked up from germline, CDR1 is SGHVS and CDR2 is FQNEAQ. The table came from immunoSEQ multiplex PCR; TCRdb's copy has only in-frame clones and leaves some out. Of about 2,200,000 clones in the sample, more than 85% are singletons; the top ten hold under 2%. Turning to this clone: Antigen: not known.

Naive CD8 cells were CD45RO-negative, positively selected for CCR7, excluding terminally differentiated effector memory CD45RA+ cells. All donors were healthy HIV-negative adults lacking recent acute infections or vaccinations. The sample was naive CD8+ T cells from PBMCs. The TCR was taken from a man younger than 30 in good health. Some clones in this sample may be carry-over from other donors' samples. The chain employs TRBV7-8 and TRBJ2-7; TRBD1 might be the D (6 bases). The CDR3 region has the DNA TGTGCCAGCAGCCACCGCCGGGACACCTTCTACGAGCAGTACTTC. Translated: CASSHRRDTFYEQYF.